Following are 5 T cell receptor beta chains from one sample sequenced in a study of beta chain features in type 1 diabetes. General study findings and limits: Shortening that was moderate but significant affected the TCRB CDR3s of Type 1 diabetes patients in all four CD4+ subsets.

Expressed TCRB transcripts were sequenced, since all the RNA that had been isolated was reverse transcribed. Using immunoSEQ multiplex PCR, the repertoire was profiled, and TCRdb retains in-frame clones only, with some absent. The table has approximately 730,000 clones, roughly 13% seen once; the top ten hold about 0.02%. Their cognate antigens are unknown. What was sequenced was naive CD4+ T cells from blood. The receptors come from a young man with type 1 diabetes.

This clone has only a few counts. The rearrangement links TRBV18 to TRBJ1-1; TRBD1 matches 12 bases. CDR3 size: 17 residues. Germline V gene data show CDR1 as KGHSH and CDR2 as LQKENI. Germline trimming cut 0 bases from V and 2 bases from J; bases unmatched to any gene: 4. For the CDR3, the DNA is TGTGCCAGCTCACCACCTGTCGGGACAGGGGGCAACACTGAAGCTTTCTTT. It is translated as CASSPPVGTGGNTEAFF.

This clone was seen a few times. The CDR3 DNA reads TGTGCCAGCAGTGCAGGGGGCTCTGGGGCCAACGTCCTGACTTTC. Amino acids: CASSAGGSGANVLTF. The chain combines TRBV28 with TRBJ2-6; 7 bases match TRBD1. CDR1 is MDHEN, CDR2 SYDVKM, per germline. This CDR3 has 15 residues. V trimming: 5 bases; J trimming: 0 bases; junction bases outside the gene matches: 1. The variable domain in full, with the rest retrieved from reference TRBV28 and TRBJ2-6, is DVKVTQSSRYLVKRTGEKVFLECVQDMDHENMFWYRQDPGLGLRLIYFSYDVKMKEKGDIPEGYSVSREKKERFSLILESASTNQTSMYLCASSAGGSGANVLTFGAGSRLTVL.

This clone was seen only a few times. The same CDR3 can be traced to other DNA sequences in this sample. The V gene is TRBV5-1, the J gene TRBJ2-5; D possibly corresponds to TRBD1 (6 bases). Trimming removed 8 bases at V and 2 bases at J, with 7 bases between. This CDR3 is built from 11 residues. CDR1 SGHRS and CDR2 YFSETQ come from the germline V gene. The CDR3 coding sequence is TGCGCCAGTGGACAGCAAGAGACCCAGTACTTC. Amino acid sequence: CASGQQETQYF.

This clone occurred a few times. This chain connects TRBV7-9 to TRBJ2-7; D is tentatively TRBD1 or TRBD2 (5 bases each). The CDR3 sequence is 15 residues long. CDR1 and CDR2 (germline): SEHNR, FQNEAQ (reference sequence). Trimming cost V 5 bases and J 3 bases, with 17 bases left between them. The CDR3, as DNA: TGTGCCAGCAGCAACTTATACCAGGGAGTCTACGAGCAGTACTTC. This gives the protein CASSNLYQGVYEQYF. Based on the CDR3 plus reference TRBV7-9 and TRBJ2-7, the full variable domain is DTGVSQNPRHKITKRGQNVTFRCDPISEHNRLYWYRQTLGQGPEFLTYFQNEAQLEKSRLLSDRFSAERPKGSFSTLEIQRTEQGDSAMYLCASSNLYQGVYEQYFGPGTRLTVT.

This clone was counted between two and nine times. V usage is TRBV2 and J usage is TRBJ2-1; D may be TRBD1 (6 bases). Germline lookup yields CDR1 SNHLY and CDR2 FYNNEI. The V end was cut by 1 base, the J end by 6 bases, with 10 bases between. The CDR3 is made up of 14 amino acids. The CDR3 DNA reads TGTGCCAGCAGTGAAGTCCGACAGGCCAATGAGCAGTTCTTC. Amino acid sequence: CASSEVRQANEQFF.